These T cell receptor beta chains were read from a single sample in a study of cytotoxic CD8 clonotypes in ibrutinib-treated CLL. The repertoire was sequenced with immunoSEQ multiplex PCR; TCRdb's copy has only in-frame clones and lacks some. In the table there are about 140,000 clones, about 80% of which are singletons. Sequences were derived from PBMCs, sampled after 12 months of ibrutinib treatment. The source is a human donor with chronic lymphocytic leukemia. Both conserved end residues are part of each CDR3. The order of the fields is V gene, J gene, CDR3 protein.

V: TRBV7-9
J: TRBJ2-5
CDR3: CASSFLETQYF

V: TRBV7-2
J: TRBJ2-2
CDR3: CASSFYTGELFF

V: TRBV30
J: TRBJ2-7
CDR3: CAWSDPKGMMNEQYF

V: TRBV11-3
J: TRBJ2-3
CDR3: CANSSTRDKDTQYF

V: TRBV4-3
J: TRBJ2-5
CDR3: CASSQDVAGGPRETQYF

V: TRBV7-3
J: TRBJ2-3
CDR3: CASSLLSDTQYF

V: TRBV5-1
J: TRBJ2-5
CDR3: CASSSGTTQETQYF

V: TRBV18
J: TRBJ2-7
CDR3: CASSPQTGTLGYEQYF

V: TRBV19
J: TRBJ2-1
CDR3: CASSIDLPKGEQFF

V: TRBV28
J: TRBJ2-1
CDR3: CASSPRGIGYNEQFF

V: TRBV5-6
J: TRBJ2-7
CDR3: CASSFGVVYEQYF

V: TRBV7-6
J: TRBJ2-5
CDR3: CASRRGFLQETQYF

V: TRBV30
J: TRBJ1-5
CDR3: CAWSALGRRDQPQHF

V: TRBV4-1
J: TRBJ2-5
CDR3: CASSQDWVAGGLETQYF

V: TRBV2
J: TRBJ1-2
CDR3: CASSVGTGKSGGSYGYTF

V: TRBV19
J: TRBJ1-2
CDR3: CASSILSQGNYGYTF

V: TRBV4-1
J: TRBJ1-3
CDR3: CASSQEPLSTIYF

V: TRBV27
J: TRBJ2-6
CDR3: CASRDISGANVLTF

V: TRBV7-6
J: TRBJ2-3
CDR3: CASSSSRGDTQYF

V: TRBV11-2
J: TRBJ2-7
CDR3: CASSKTGQSYEQYF

V: TRBV29-1
J: TRBJ2-5
CDR3: CSVERGSGMEETQYF

V: TRBV7-9
J: TRBJ2-7
CDR3: CASSLDRDPPPEQYF

V: TRBV18
J: TRBJ2-7
CDR3: CASSQTVRSSYGQYF

V: TRBV20-1
J: TRBJ2-7
CDR3: CSVSPRYEQYF

V: TRBV7-2
J: TRBJ2-5
CDR3: CASSFGSETQYF

V: TRBV19
J: TRBJ2-7
CDR3: CASSIPYREQYF

V: TRBV7-2
J: TRBJ1-1
CDR3: CASSLEGRGTEAFF

V: TRBV7-9
J: TRBJ1-2
CDR3: CASSLGGSDGYTF